This is a list of T cell receptor beta chains from one sample in a study of draining lymph node invasion in breast cancer. TCRdb fed the bulk RNA-seq reads into MiXCR, producing one record per CDR3 protein. The table has about 2,400 distinct CDR3 sequences, about 85% seen once; the top ten hold roughly 1.6%. Input material: sorted memory CD4+ effector T cells from a lymph node. Receptors were obtained from a female donor with luminal breast cancer. Both conserved end residues are part of each CDR3. The D gene is left open where the match is weak. Rows give clone size only sometimes, using once, few, many, or a class for an expanded clone.

V	J	D	size	CDR3	DNA
TRBV11-1	TRBJ2-3	.	.	CASSWGGTDTQYF	TGTGCCAGCAGCTGGGGCGGGACAGATACGCAGTATTTT
TRBV5-4	TRBJ2-1	TRBD2	few	CASSSRPGLGGNEQFF	TGTGCCAGCAGCTCCCGGCCGGGACTAGGCGGTAATGAGCAGTTCTTC
TRBV11-2	TRBJ1-2	.	.	CASSLGGGRGYTF	TGTGCCAGCAGCTTAGGGGGAGGGCGCGGCTACACCTTC
TRBV18	TRBJ1-2	.	.	CASSRGRTDGYTF	TGTGCCAGCTCGCGGGGGAGGACCGATGGCTACACCTTC
TRBV12-3/TRBV12-4	TRBJ2-2	.	.	CASSLNTGGVSTGELFF	TGTGCCAGCAGTTTAAATACAGGGGGGGTAAGCACCGGGGAGCTGTTTTTT
TRBV30	TRBJ1-1	.	.	CAWNAPGHTEAFF	TGTGCCTGGAATGCCCCGGGACATACTGAAGCTTTCTTT
TRBV6-1	TRBJ1-2	.	once	CASSEARSNYGYTF	TGTGCCAGCAGTGAAGCGAGATCCAACTATGGCTACACCTTC
TRBV19	TRBJ1-1	.	.	CASSLSIGGGNTEAFF	TGTGCCAGTAGTCTCTCGATCGGCGGGGGGAACACTGAAGCTTTCTTT
TRBV29-1	TRBJ2-3	TRBD1	.	CSVDRDSTDTQYF	TGCAGCGTCGACAGGGACAGCACAGATACGCAGTATTTT
TRBV12-3/TRBV12-4	TRBJ2-1	.	.	CASRLGPGWDEQFF	TGTGCCAGCAGACTGGGCCCGGGCTGGGATGAGCAGTTCTTC
TRBV5-8	TRBJ1-5	.	.	CASSLAGENQPQHF	TGTGCCAGCAGCTTGGCCGGGGAGAATCAGCCCCAGCATTTT
TRBV7-2	TRBJ2-7	.	.	CASSLARGYEQYF	TGTGCCAGCAGCTTAGCAAGAGGCTACGAGCAGTACTTC
TRBV6-1	TRBJ1-6	TRBD1	.	CASRKTGESPPLHF	TGTGCCAGCAGGAAAACAGGGGAATCGCCACCCCTCCACTTT
TRBV5-4	TRBJ2-3	.	.	CASSSWAAGGVIFDTQYF	TGTGCCAGCAGCTCCTGGGCGGCAGGGGGGGTCATTTTTGATACGCAGTATTTT
TRBV7-7	TRBJ2-2	TRBD1	.	CASSPGQGGGTGELFF	TGTGCCAGCAGCCCCGGACAGGGCGGCGGCACCGGGGAGCTGTTTTTT
TRBV7-3	TRBJ1-3	TRBD1	.	CASSIRTGGPSSGNTIYF	TGTGCCAGCAGCATAAGGACAGGGGGACCAAGCTCTGGAAACACCATATATTTT
TRBV29-1	TRBJ1-1	TRBD1	few	CSVLTGGNTEAFF	TGCAGCGTCCTGACAGGGGGGAACACTGAAGCTTTCTTT
TRBV11-3	TRBJ2-1	TRBD2	.	CASSLGRGAMDEQFF	TGTGCCAGCAGCTTAGGGCGGGGGGCGATGGATGAGCAGTTCTTC
TRBV7-2	TRBJ1-1	.	.	CASSLRGGKVAEAFF	TGTGCCAGCAGCTTAAGGGGGGGAAAGGTCGCTGAAGCTTTCTTT
TRBV7-9	TRBJ1-5	TRBD1	.	CASSPTGASNQPQHF	TGTGCCAGCAGCCCAACAGGGGCTTCCAATCAGCCCCAGCATTTT
TRBV4-1	TRBJ1-1	.	once	CASSQDTRALLWAFF	TGCGCCAGCAGCCAAGATACCAGGGCCCTGCTGTGGGCTTTCTTT
TRBV28	TRBJ2-1	.	.	CASSLLGGQYPYNEQFF	TGTGCCAGCAGTTTATTAGGGGGGCAATATCCCTACAATGAGCAGTTCTTC
TRBV7-9	TRBJ1-6	.	.	CASSFGGANNSPLHF	TGTGCCAGCAGCTTCGGCGGAGCCAATAATTCACCCCTCCACTTT
TRBV11-1	TRBJ1-1	.	.	CASSLQTGNTEAFF	TGTGCCAGCAGCTTACAGACAGGAAACACTGAAGCTTTCTTT
TRBV5-4	TRBJ1-4	.	.	CASSLAGGENEKLFF	TGTGCCAGCAGCTTGGCCGGCGGTGAAAATGAAAAACTGTTTTTT
TRBV14	TRBJ1-1	.	.	CASRDRNTEAFF	TGTGCCAGCAGGGACAGGAACACTGAAGCTTTCTTT
TRBV12-3/TRBV12-4	TRBJ2-1	.	.	CASTRVSYNEQFF	TGTGCCAGCACCCGGGTTTCGTACAATGAGCAGTTCTTC
TRBV27	TRBJ2-1	.	once	CASSFWGSEQFF	TGTGCCAGCAGTTTTTGGGGCTCAGAGCAGTTCTTC
TRBV5-5	TRBJ2-5	TRBD1	.	CASSRTGSPLETQYF	TGTGCCAGCAGCCGGACAGGGAGCCCGTTAGAGACCCAGTACTTC
TRBV12-3/TRBV12-4	TRBJ1-5	.	few	CASAREYNQPQHF	TGTGCCAGCGCCAGGGAATACAATCAGCCCCAGCATTTT
TRBV27	TRBJ1-1	TRBD1	once	CASSPQGDAEAFF	TGTGCCAGCAGTCCACAGGGGGACGCTGAAGCTTTCTTT
TRBV18	TRBJ1-3	.	.	CASSPATLQTSGNTIYF	TGTGCCAGCTCACCTGCCACCCTACAGACCTCTGGAAACACCATATATTTT
TRBV12-3/TRBV12-4	TRBJ2-2	.	.	CASRPDGWGGNTGELFF	TGTGCCAGCAGACCTGACGGTTGGGGCGGGAACACCGGGGAGCTGTTTTTT
TRBV14	TRBJ1-2	.	.	CASSLGTARAYGYTF	TGTGCCAGCAGCCTTGGGACCGCGCGGGCCTATGGCTACACCTTC
TRBV20-1	TRBJ1-5	TRBD1	.	CSASAGTVDQPQHF	TGCAGTGCTAGCGCCGGGACAGTGGATCAGCCCCAGCATTTT
TRBV12-3/TRBV12-4	TRBJ1-1	TRBD1	.	CASSPTGEITEAFF	TGTGCCAGCAGCCCTACAGGGGAGATCACTGAAGCTTTCTTT
TRBV9	TRBJ1-2	.	.	CASSLLGQERYYGYTF	TGTGCCAGCAGCCTCCTGGGGCAGGAACGATACTATGGCTACACCTTC